This TCR beta chain emerged from a study of blood T cell repertoires in COVID-19 (dated by TCRdb to 2019 to 2021). Regarding the complete study: Samples covering the acute and convalescent phases of COVID-19 were provided by collaborators in the United States, Italy and Spain. Sample metadata almost always included a de-identified subject ID, COVID-19 status, age in years and sex. A freely available public database, intended as a resource for researchers studying the immune response to SARS-CoV-2, is where the repertoires were released. Where HLA class I and class II types were available, the types were taken from metadata supplied by the sample provider, not from assay-based typing. Samples came from the ongoing ImmuneRACE study (first 160 participants) plus 1,254 subjects from 6 global collaborators. Subjects who had been exposed to COVID-19, were actively infected with it, or had recovered from it provided the deeply sampled blood TCRbeta repertoires that made up the dataset. The material from the prospective study consisted of cDNA or gDNA derived from T cells, B-cell-depleted T cells, or PBMCs.

The immunoSEQ Assay, a bias-controlled multiplex PCR, was used to amplify TCRbeta CDR3 regions from genomic DNA. As for the original processing: The number of nucleated cells in each sample was estimated from the amplification of reference gene primers within the assay. To quantify the absolute abundance of each unique TCRbeta CDR3 rearrangement, sequence reads were collapsed and filtered. For each sample, productive Simpson clonality was calculated as the square root of Simpson's diversity index over productive rearrangements. Imported from immuneACCESS, the table was reduced by TCRdb to in-frame sequences with V and J called. These copies leave out some clones; in studies compared against another copy, an unresolved V gene accounts for under half, and the cause of the remainder is not known. For V, J and clone size, that table is used; D and trimming come from the DNA. This sample lists about 9,900 clones; about 81% were detected once. The ten biggest clones cover roughly 23% of the sample.

Collaborating institutions collected whole blood in K2EDTA tubes following their own protocols. For TCRbeta analysis, collaborators shipped samples in one of three forms: frozen whole blood, isolated PBMCs, or DNA extracted from either of those sample types. In regard to this clone: Its antigen specificity is not known. Per-base quality was not reported, and no clone a single base away is much larger than it.

Results the study describes overall, beyond this receptor: Clinical and demographic metadata were provided uncurated, with the amount varying by source and participant.

The CDR3 holds 15 amino acids from the cysteine to the phenylalanine. The DNA shown is the 45-base CDR3, in frame from base 1. The V end loses 1 base and the J end loses 0 bases, and a stretch of 7 bases separates them. CDR1 and CDR2 were assigned from the germline V gene as SGHRS and YFSETQ. The V and J genes are TRBV5-1 and TRBJ1-4; the best D guess is TRBD1, with 6 bases matching. Sequencing used peripheral blood. The sequence derives from a man aged 60 to 69 with active COVID-19. The DNA sequence reads TGCGCCAGCAGCTTGAGGGGGACAACTAATGAAAAACTGTTTTTT. Translated, this gives CASSLRGTTNEKLFF. Extended through the reference TRBV5-1 and TRBJ1-4 proteins, this CDR3 yields the full variable domain: KAGVTQTPRYLIKTRGQQVTLSCSPISGHRSVSWYQQTPGQGLQFLFEYFSETQRNKGNFPGRFSGRQFSNSRSEMNVSTLELGDSALYLCASSLRGTTNEKLFFGSGTQLSVL.